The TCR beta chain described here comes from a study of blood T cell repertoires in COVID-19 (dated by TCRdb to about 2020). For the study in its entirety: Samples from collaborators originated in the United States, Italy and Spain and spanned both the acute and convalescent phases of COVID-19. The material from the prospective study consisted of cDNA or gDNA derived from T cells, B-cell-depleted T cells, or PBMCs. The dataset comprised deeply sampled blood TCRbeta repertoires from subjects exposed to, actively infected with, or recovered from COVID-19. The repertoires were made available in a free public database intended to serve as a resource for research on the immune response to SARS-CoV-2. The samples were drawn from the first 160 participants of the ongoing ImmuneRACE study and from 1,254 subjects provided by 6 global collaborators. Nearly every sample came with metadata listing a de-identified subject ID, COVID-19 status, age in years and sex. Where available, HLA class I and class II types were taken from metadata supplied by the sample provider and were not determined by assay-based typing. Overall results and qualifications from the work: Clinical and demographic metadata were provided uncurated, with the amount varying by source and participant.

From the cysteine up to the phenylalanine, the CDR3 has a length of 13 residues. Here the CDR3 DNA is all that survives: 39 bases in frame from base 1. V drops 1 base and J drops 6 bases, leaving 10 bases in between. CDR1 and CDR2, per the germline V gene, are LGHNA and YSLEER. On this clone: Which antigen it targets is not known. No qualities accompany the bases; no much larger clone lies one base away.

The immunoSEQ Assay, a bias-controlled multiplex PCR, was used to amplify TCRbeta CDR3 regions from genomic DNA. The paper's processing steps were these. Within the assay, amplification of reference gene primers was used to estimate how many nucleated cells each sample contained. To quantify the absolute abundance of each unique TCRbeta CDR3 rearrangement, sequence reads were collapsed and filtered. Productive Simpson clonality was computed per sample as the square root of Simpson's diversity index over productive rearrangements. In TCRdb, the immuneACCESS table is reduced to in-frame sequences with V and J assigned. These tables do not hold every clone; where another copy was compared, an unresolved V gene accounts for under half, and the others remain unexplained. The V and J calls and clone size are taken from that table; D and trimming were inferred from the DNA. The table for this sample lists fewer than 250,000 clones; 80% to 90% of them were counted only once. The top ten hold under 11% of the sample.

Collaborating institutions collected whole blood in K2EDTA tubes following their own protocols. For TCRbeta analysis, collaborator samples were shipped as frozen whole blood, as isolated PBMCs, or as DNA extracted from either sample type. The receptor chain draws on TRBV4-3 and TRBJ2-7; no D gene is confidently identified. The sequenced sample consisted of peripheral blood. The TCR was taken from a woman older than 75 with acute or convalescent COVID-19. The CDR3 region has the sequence CASSQAPQSEQYF. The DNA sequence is TGCGCCAGCAGCCAAGCCCCACAGTCCGAGCAGTACTTC.